Listed below are T cell receptor beta chains from one sample, sequenced in a study of T cell responses to AZD1222 COVID-19 vaccine. Clones were read by immunoSEQ multiplex PCR, and TCRdb kept only the in-frame ones, dropping some. The sample holds about 120,000 clones; around nine tenths are singletons and the top ten take more than 10%. The specimen was peripheral blood, collected on day 0 of AZD1222 vaccination. Receptors originate from an adult in good health. Both conserved end residues are part of each CDR3. The D gene is left open where the match is weak. Clone size is given for some rows only: seen once, a few or many times, or a class if the clone is expanded.

>TRBJ2-1|TRBD1|once|TRBV28
TGTGCCAGCAGCCCCCCCGGGACAGGGGTCAATGAGCAGTTCTTC
CASSPPGTGVNEQFF
>TRBJ2-1|-|-|TRBV2
TGTGCCAGCAGTGACCTTGCAAAGTCCTACAATGAGCAGTTCTTC
CASSDLAKSYNEQFF
>TRBJ2-7|TRBD2|-|TRBV7-2
TGTGCCAGCAGTCGCGGCGGGGGGTACGAGCAGTACTTC
CASSRGGGYEQYF
>TRBJ2-5|-|-|TRBV5-1
TGCGCCAGCAGCTTGCCTACAGAGACCCAGTACTTC
CASSLPTETQYF
>TRBJ1-6|-|-|TRBV28
TGTGCCAGCAGTGCGGGGCATTTCTCCTATAATTCACCCCTCCACTTT
CASSAGHFSYNSPLHF
>TRBJ2-2|-|-|TRBV2
TGTGCCAGCAGTTTGAGGACAGCCACCGGGGAGCTGTTTTTT
CASSLRTATGELFF
>TRBJ1-3|-|once|TRBV15
TGTGCCACCAGCAGAGACCTGGGCCCTGGAAACACCATATATTTT
CATSRDLGPGNTIYF
>TRBJ2-2|-|-|TRBV29-1
TGCAGCGTTTGGGGGAAGGGTAGCGCCGGGGAGCTGTTTTTT
CSVWGKGSAGELFF
>TRBJ1-6|-|-|TRBV28
TGTGCCAGCAGGGAGGAGGCAGGCACGAGTTCACCCCTCCACTTT
CASREEAGTSSPLHF
>TRBJ1-5|-|once|TRBV15
TGTGCCACCAGCAGAGATGGGGGCGCTAGCAATCAGCCCCAGCATTTT
CATSRDGGASNQPQHF
>TRBJ1-1|TRBD1|once|TRBV4-3
TGCGCCAGCAGCCGAGGCACACAGGGGCTGAACACTGAAGCTTTCTTT
CASSRGTQGLNTEAFF
>TRBJ1-1|TRBD1|-|TRBV25-1
TGTGCCAGCACCGGACAGGGGGCCCTTATGAACACTGAAGCTTTCTTT
CASTGQGALMNTEAFF
>TRBJ1-2|-|-|TRBV6-1
TGTGCCAGCAGTTATTCTGGGGCCGGCTACACCTTC
CASSYSGAGYTF
>TRBJ2-5|TRBD1|-|TRBV19
TGTGCCAGTAGTACAGGGACAGGGTACCAAGAGACCCAGTACTTC
CASSTGTGYQETQYF
>TRBJ2-1|-|-|TRBV4-3
TGCGCCAGCAGCCAAGATCGGAAGCTCAAGGGAAGTGAGCAGTTCTTC
CASSQDRKLKGSEQFF
>TRBJ2-7|-|once|TRBV7-2
TGTGCCAGCAGCCGGGGAGTTGTTCCAGTCGAGCAGTACTTC
CASSRGVVPVEQYF
>TRBJ2-2|-|once|TRBV27
TGTGCCAGCAGGAGAAACCACCGGGAGCTGTTTTTT
CASRRNHRELFF
>TRBJ1-1|-|-|TRBV7-2
TGTGCCAGCAAACCGGGGCCGGCGAACACTGAAGCTTTCTTT
CASKPGPANTEAFF
>TRBJ2-2|-|-|TRBV6-1
TGTGCCAGCAGTGAAAGGGGGAAGGGATTAGGCACCGGGGAGCTGTTTTTT
CASSERGKGLGTGELFF
>TRBJ1-6|-|-|TRBV9
TGTGCCAGCAGCCTTGGACCTAGGGATTCACCCCTCCACTTT
CASSLGPRDSPLHF
>TRBJ1-1|-|-|TRBV11-3
TGTGCCAGCAGCCGGGGGTATGACACTGAAGCTTTCTTT
CASSRGYDTEAFF
>TRBJ2-1|TRBD2|-|TRBV7-3
TGTGGGCGCGACGGGACGATTGGGGAGGGTGAGCAGTTCTTC
CGRDGTIGEGEQFF
>TRBJ1-5|-|-|TRBV7-9
TGTGCCAGCAGTAATCACAGGGATCAGCCCCAGCATTTT
CASSNHRDQPQHF
>TRBJ1-4|TRBD1|once|TRBV5-8
TGTGCCAGCAGCGCGGACAGGCCGGAAAAACTGTTTTTT
CASSADRPEKLFF
>TRBJ1-2|-|-|TRBV21-1
TGTGCCAGCAGCACAGTAAAACAGGGAGGCGGCTACACCTTC
CASSTVKQGGGYTF
>TRBJ2-3|-|-|TRBV4-2
TGTGCCAGCAGCCAAGAAGGGAGCAGCGATACGCAGTATTTT
CASSQEGSSDTQYF
>TRBJ2-1|TRBD2|-|TRBV5-4
TGTGCCAGCAGCTTCGGAGCGGGAGGGTACAATGAGCAGTTCTTC
CASSFGAGGYNEQFF
>TRBJ1-6|TRBD1|-|TRBV7-2
TGTGCCAGCAGCTTCGGGACAGGGGGGCGGGCCCTCCACTTT
CASSFGTGGRALHF
>TRBJ2-7|TRBD2|-|TRBV5-1
TGCGCCAGCAGCCCGGGACTAGCGGGGCCGGCCCAGTACTTC
CASSPGLAGPAQYF
>TRBJ1-1|-|-|TRBV7-8
TGTGCCAGCAGCTTAGGGGGCGTAGATGAAGCTTTCTTT
CASSLGGVDEAFF
>TRBJ1-5|-|-|TRBV6-1
TGTGCCAGCAGTGAAGCCCAGGGACCCAATCAGCCCCAGCATTTT
CASSEAQGPNQPQHF
>TRBJ2-1|TRBD2|-|TRBV7-3
TGTGCCAGCAGCTTAGGACTAGCGGATTACAATGAGCAGTTCTTC
CASSLGLADYNEQFF
>TRBJ1-2|-|-|TRBV2
TGTGCCAGCAGCGAAACGGGAAACTATGGCTACACCTTC
CASSETGNYGYTF
>TRBJ2-1|-|-|TRBV7-2
TGTGCCAGCAGCTTAGTTGGGAGCATAGGGAGCTCCTACAATGAGCAGTTCTTC
CASSLVGSIGSSYNEQFF
>TRBJ1-2|-|-|TRBV5-6
TGTGCCAGCAGCTTGGGCCCAGGGGATAATGGCTACACCTTC
CASSLGPGDNGYTF
>TRBJ2-3|TRBD2|-|TRBV6-2/TRBV6-3
TGTGCCAGCAGTCCGACTAGCGGGAGTCCAGATACGCAGTATTTT
CASSPTSGSPDTQYF
>TRBJ2-1|TRBD2|-|TRBV6-2/TRBV6-3
TGTGCCAGCAGTTACTCGACTACCACCGGGACTAGCGGGACTGATGAGCAGTTCTTC
CASSYSTTTGTSGTDEQFF
>TRBJ2-1|-|-|TRBV2
TGTGCCAGCAGTGAGGAAATTGTGGGCACCTTGAGTGAGCAGTTCTTC
CASSEEIVGTLSEQFF
>TRBJ2-1|-|-|TRBV6-5
TGTGCCAGCACTACTGGCTCAGGGAGGAATGAGCAGTTCTTC
CASTTGSGRNEQFF